Presented here are 19 T cell receptor beta chains from one specimen sequenced in a study of T cells in Graves' hyperthyroidism and ophthalmopathy. Template material for amplifying TCR beta CDR3 regions consisted of RNA transcripts. In the first-round RT-PCR of the TCR CDR3, the HTBI primer set was used. TCRdb recomputed calls from the multiplex PCR reads with MiXCR, one row per CDR3 protein. Here the sample spans more than 250,000 distinct CDR3 sequences, approximately 16% being singletons. Sample: blood. The receptor source for this set is a woman in her fifties or sixties with Graves' hyperthyroidism that later progressed to Graves' ophthalmopathy.

This sequence joins TRBV6-2 or TRBV6-3 and TRBJ1-5, with D perhaps TRBD1 (6 bases). CDR1 MNHEY and CDR2 SVGEGT come from the germline V gene. Deletions cut 6 bases from V and 0 bases from J, with 21 bases between. This CDR3 comprises 18 residues. CDR3: CASSYVHGTPYSNQPQHF. The CDR3 DNA sequence: TGTGCCAGCAGCTATGTTCACGGGACACCTTATAGCAATCAGCCCCAGCATTTT.

This clonotype has ten or more counts. The gene calls are TRBV5-1 and TRBJ2-5, with TRBD1 matching 12 bases. The CDR3 sequence is 17 residues long. With 7 bases clipped from V and 4 bases from J, the junction kept 14 bases outside the gene matches. Germline loops: CDR1 SGHRS, CDR2 YFSETQ. CDR3 loop: CASASRDRGRVGETQYF. The CDR3 nucleotides are TGCGCCAGCGCTAGCCGGGACAGGGGGCGAGTCGGAGAGACCCAGTACTTC.

This clonotype occurred many times. V is TRBV24-1 and J is TRBJ2-1; 14 bases fit TRBD2. Germline V gives CDR1 KGHDR, CDR2 SFDVKD. J lost 7 bases, V lost 4 bases, and 5 bases had no gene match. This CDR3 spans 16 amino acids. CDR3 DNA sequence: TGTGCCACCAGTGACCCGGGACTAGCGGGAGAGAATGAGCAGTTCTTC. It translates to CATSDPGLAGENEQFF.

A few counts support this clonotype. CDR3 region: CASSAHRDSNTEAFF. DNA for the CDR3: TGTGCCAGCAGCGCACACAGGGACAGTAACACTGAAGCTTTCTTT. This chain links TRBV9 with TRBJ1-1, with TRBD1 matching 7 bases. CDR1 and CDR2 (germline): SGDLS, YYNGEE. V shed 3 bases, J shed 2 bases, and the junction held 7 bases outside the gene matches. The CDR3 is 15 amino acids.

This clonotype was seen many times. This rearrangement joins TRBV10-3 to TRBJ2-1; the D is unclear. Looked up from germline, CDR1 is ENHRY and CDR2 is SYGVKD. V lost 0 bases, J lost 3 bases, and 12 bases lay in between. The CDR3 spans 16 residues. The CDR3 nucleotides are TGTGCCATCAGTGAGTCACCCCCCCCGGACTACAATGAGCAGTTCTTC. Its translation is CAISESPPPDYNEQFF.

This sequence joins TRBV24-1 and TRBJ2-1; 11 bases are a match to TRBD2. CDR1 KGHDR and CDR2 SFDVKD come from the germline V gene. J gave up 4 bases and V 3 bases, and 4 bases lay outside the gene matches. The CDR3 is made up of 16 amino acids. CDR3 residues: CATSDPGTSGYNEQFF. The CDR3, as DNA: TGTGCCACCAGTGATCCCGGGACTAGCGGTTACAATGAGCAGTTCTTC.

At least ten counts were recorded for this clonotype. This chain connects TRBV20-1 to TRBJ2-3; 8 positions agree with TRBD1. Germline V gene data show CDR1 as DFQATT and CDR2 as SNEGSKA (reference sequence). The CDR3 consists of 16 residues. The trim removed 6 bases at V and 2 bases at J, leaving 13 bases unmatched. The CDR3 spells CSATGRTGRNTDTQYF. CDR3 DNA: TGCAGTGCAACTGGGCGGACAGGGCGGAACACAGATACGCAGTATTTT.

This clonotype appeared a few times. The chain joins TRBV3-1 to TRBJ2-3; D is unclear. The CDR3 is made up of 14 amino acids. Germline-derived CDR1 and CDR2 are LGHDT and YNNKEL (reference sequence). V was trimmed by 4 bases and J by 1 base, leaving 9 bases between them. CDR3 DNA sequence: TGTGCCAGCAGCCCTCGTATGCGCACAGATACGCAGTATTTT. Its translation is CASSPRMRTDTQYF.

In this sample, this clonotype turned up many times. CDR3: CASSDGRNTGELFF. As DNA, the CDR3 is TGCGCCAGCAGTGACGGACGGAACACCGGGGAGCTGTTTTTT. This chain connects TRBV10-1 to TRBJ2-2; D not resolved. V was trimmed by 3 bases and J by 1 base, leaving 6 bases between them. Germline loops: CDR1 WNHNN, CDR2 SYGVQD (reference sequence). The CDR3 spans 14 residues.

Ten or more counts support this clonotype. This chain connects TRBV18 to TRBJ2-3; 8 bases align to TRBD2. The CDR3 sequence is 14 residues long. Germline V lookup: CDR1 KGHSH, CDR2 LQKENI. V was clipped by 3 bases and J by 4 bases; unmatched bases: 3. In DNA form, the CDR3 reads TGTGCCAGCTCACCGGGACTAGTCCCAGATACGCAGTATTTT. This codes for CASSPGLVPDTQYF.

This clonotype was recorded at least ten times. This chain uses TRBV5-1 with TRBJ1-2; D is uncertain. This CDR3 has 15 residues. CDR1 and CDR2 from the germline V gene are SGHRS and YFSETQ. With 0 bases removed from V and 0 bases from J, the gap between germline ends came to 9 bases. Here the CDR3 DNA reads TGCGCCAGCAGCTTGGGACACATAGCTAACTATGGCTACACCTTC. Encoded protein: CASSLGHIANYGYTF.

Concerning this clonotype itself: A much larger clone differs by one base, so this may be a read error. The rearrangement joins TRBV27 to TRBJ1-1; 7 positions agree with TRBD1. The CDR3 consists of 16 residues. Germline V lookup: CDR1 MNHEY, CDR2 SMNVEV (reference sequence). CDR3 loop: CTSSSYRGRPVTEAFF. Here the CDR3 DNA reads TGTACCAGCAGTTCATACAGGGGAAGGCCCGTCACTGAAGCTTTCTTT.

This clonotype showed up many times. V usage is TRBV20-1 and J usage is TRBJ2-1; D remains ambiguous. The CDR3 extends over 13 amino acids. The germline V gene has CDR1 DFQATT and CDR2 SNEGSKA (reference sequence). V lost 3 bases and J lost 4, with 10 bases in between. The CDR3 sequence: CSASKEIYNEQFF. The DNA for the CDR3 is TGCAGTGCTAGCAAGGAGATATACAATGAGCAGTTCTTC.

This clonotype was observed many times. The CDR3: CASSESGGPYEQYF. The CDR3 DNA reads TGCGCCAGCAGTGAGTCCGGAGGACCCTACGAGCAGTACTTC. V usage is TRBV10-2 and J usage is TRBJ2-7; a weak D match, TRBD2 (5 bases). Trimming removed 0 bases at V and 2 bases at J, with 8 bases between. The CDR3 loop spans 14 amino acids. Germline lookup yields CDR1 WSHSY and CDR2 SAAADI.

V is TRBV19 and J is TRBJ2-5; TRBD1 matches 7 bases. Germline V gene lookup returns CDR1 LNHDA and CDR2 SQIVND (reference sequence). The CDR3 is made up of 14 amino acids. V was pared by 7 bases and J by 5 bases, with 10 bases of the junction left unmatched. The CDR3 nucleotides read TGTGCCAGTACTTCCAGGGGGAGTGGGGAGACCCAGTACTTC. Protein product: CASTSRGSGETQYF.

This clonotype showed up many times. The rearrangement uses TRBV27 and TRBJ1-6; D is ambiguous. This CDR3 comprises 12 residues. The V and J ends lost 3 bases and 7 bases respectively, with 4 bases between them. The germline gives CDR1 MNHEY, CDR2 SMNVEV (reference sequence). The CDR3 bases are TGTGCCAGCAGTTTCCGAAATTCACCCCTCCACTTT. This gives the protein CASSFRNSPLHF.

This clonotype was observed many times. This chain links TRBV5-1 with TRBJ2-1; 10 bases align to TRBD1. J gave up 9 bases and V 0 bases, and 6 bases lay outside the gene matches. CDR1 and CDR2 from the germline V gene are SGHRS and YFSETQ. The CDR3 is 15 residues long. Written as DNA, the CDR3 is TGCGCCAGCAGCTTGGGGGGACAGGGGCAAAGTGAGCAGTTCTTC. It yields the protein CASSLGGQGQSEQFF.

This clonotype has more than one count but fewer than ten. The CDR3 DNA is TGTGCCAGCAGCCATATAACAGCGAACACCGGGGAGCTGTTTTTT. Translation gives CASSHITANTGELFF. The rearrangement uses TRBV27 and TRBJ2-2; D not certain. Between the trimmed V and J ends, which lost 6 bases and 0 bases, there was a span of 11 bases. This CDR3 spans 15 amino acids. Germline CDR1 and CDR2: MNHEY and SMNVEV (reference sequence).

This clonotype has ten or more counts. The DNA for the CDR3 is TGTGCCAGCTCACCATCGGCAGAGACCCAGTACTTC. It encodes CASSPSAETQYF. V is TRBV18 and J is TRBJ2-5; D is unclear. V lost 2 bases to trimming and J lost 4 bases, with 5 bases between them. Germline CDR1 KGHSH, CDR2 LQKENI. This CDR3 is built from 12 residues.